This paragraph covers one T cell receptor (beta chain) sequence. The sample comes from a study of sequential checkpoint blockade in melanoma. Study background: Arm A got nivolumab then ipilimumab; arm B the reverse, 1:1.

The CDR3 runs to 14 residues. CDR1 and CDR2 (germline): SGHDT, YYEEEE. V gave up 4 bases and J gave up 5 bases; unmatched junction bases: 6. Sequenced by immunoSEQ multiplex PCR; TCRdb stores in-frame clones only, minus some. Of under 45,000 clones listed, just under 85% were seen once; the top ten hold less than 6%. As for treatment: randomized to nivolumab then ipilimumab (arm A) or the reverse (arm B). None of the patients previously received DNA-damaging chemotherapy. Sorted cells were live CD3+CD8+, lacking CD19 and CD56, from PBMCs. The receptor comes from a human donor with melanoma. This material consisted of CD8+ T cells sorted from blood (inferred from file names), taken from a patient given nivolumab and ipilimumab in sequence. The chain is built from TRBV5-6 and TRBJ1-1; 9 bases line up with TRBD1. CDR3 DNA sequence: TGTGCCAGCAGCGGGTGGGACAGGGAAACTGAAGCTTTCTTT. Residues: CASSGWDRETEAFF.